The 3 T cell receptor beta chains below were found in one sample sequenced in a study of T cell responses to AZD1222 COVID-19 vaccine. The assay was immunoSEQ multiplex PCR, and TCRdb's table has in-frame clones only and misses some. In the table there are 95,000 to 100,000 clones, approximately 91% of which are singletons. Sequencing used peripheral blood, obtained 28 days after the second AZD1222 dose. The receptors were sampled from an adult who received the AZD1222 COVID-19 vaccine.

The chain has TRBV28 and TRBJ2-5; 8 nucleotides line up with TRBD2. V lost 1 base to trimming and J lost 4 bases; unmatched junction nucleotides: 2. CDR3 length: 14 amino acids. Germline CDR1 is MDHEN and CDR2 is SYDVKM. As DNA, the CDR3 is TGTGCCAGCAGTTTATCGGGGGGGGTAGAGACCCAGTACTTC. Amino acid sequence: CASSLSGGVETQYF.

V and J are TRBV25-1 and TRBJ1-2; 8 nucleotides agree with TRBD1. The CDR3 consists of 13 residues. J gave up 0 bases and V 6 bases, and 0 bases lay outside the gene matches. Germline values: CDR1 MGHDK, CDR2 SYGVNS. The CDR3 spells CASRQGANYGYTF. In DNA, the CDR3 is TGTGCCAGCAGACAGGGGGCTAACTATGGCTACACCTTC.

This sequence joins TRBV5-4 and TRBJ2-4; the match to TRBD2 covers 8 bases. The ends lost 1 base at V and 2 bases at J; junction bases unmatched: 8. CDR3 length equals 17 residues. Germline loops: CDR1 SGHNT, CDR2 YYREEE (reference sequence). The CDR3 coding sequence is TGTGCCAGCAGCTTGTTCGGTGGCGGGGGGTCCAAAAACATTCAGTACTTC. It encodes CASSLFGGGGSKNIQYF.